This TCR beta chain was sequenced during a study of shared clonotypes between healthy human individuals. Findings and caveats of the study: Naive subsets generally had larger estimated richness than memory subsets.

Execution of the assay was at deep level. The DNA input per sorted-subset replicate PCR was 200 to 250 ng, corresponding to 30,000 or so T cell genomes. Repertoires were generated with immunoSEQ multiplex PCR, while TCRdb's copy carries only in-frame clones and drops some. The table lists around 600,000 clones, 95% of them singletons, with 0.095% to 0.14% in the top ten. Notes on this clone: Its target is not known.

Positive CCR7 selection of CD45RO-negative cells yielded the naive CD8 cells, and terminally differentiated effector memory CD45RA+ cells were excluded. Those who donated, Caucasian adults without exception, all lived in Nashville, Tennessee. The V and J ends lost 6 bases and 4 bases, in that order; junction bases with no gene match: 5. Germline values: CDR1 MDHEN, CDR2 SYDVKM. This CDR3 contains 15 residues. The V call is TRBV28, the J call TRBJ2-3; 12 bases fit TRBD1. Sequenced: naive CD8+ T cells sorted from blood. This clonotype originated in a woman aged 25 to 39 in good health. CDR3 DNA: TGTGCCAGCAGCAACCGGGACAGGGGGCCAGATACGCAGTATTTT. This translates into CASSNRDRGPDTQYF.